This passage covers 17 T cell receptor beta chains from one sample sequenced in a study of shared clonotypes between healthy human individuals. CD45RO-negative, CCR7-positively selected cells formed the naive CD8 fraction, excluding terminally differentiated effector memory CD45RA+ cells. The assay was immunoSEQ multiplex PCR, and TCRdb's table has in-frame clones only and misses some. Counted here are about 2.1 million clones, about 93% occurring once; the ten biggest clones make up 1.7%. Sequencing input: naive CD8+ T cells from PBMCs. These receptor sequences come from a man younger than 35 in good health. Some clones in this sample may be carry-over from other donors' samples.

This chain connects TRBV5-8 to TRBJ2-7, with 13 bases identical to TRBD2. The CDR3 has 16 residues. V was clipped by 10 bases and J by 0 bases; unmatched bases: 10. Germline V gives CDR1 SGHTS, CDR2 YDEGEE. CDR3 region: CAGITSGRALSYEQYF. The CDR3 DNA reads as TGTGCCGGTATTACTAGCGGGAGGGCCCTCTCCTACGAGCAGTACTTC. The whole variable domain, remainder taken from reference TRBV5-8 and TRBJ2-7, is EAGVTQSPTHLIKTRGQQATLRCSPISGHTSVYWYQQALGLGLQFLLWYDEGEERNRGNFPPRFSGRQFPNYSSELNVNALELEDSALYLCAGITSGRALSYEQYFGPGTRLTVT.

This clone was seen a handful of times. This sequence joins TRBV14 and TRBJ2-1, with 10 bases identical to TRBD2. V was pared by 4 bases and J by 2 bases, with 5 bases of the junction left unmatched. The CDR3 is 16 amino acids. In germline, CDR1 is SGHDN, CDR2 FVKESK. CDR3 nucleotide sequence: TGTGCCAGCAGCCTCCAGACTAGCGGGCCCTACAATGAGCAGTTCTTC. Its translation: CASSLQTSGPYNEQFF.

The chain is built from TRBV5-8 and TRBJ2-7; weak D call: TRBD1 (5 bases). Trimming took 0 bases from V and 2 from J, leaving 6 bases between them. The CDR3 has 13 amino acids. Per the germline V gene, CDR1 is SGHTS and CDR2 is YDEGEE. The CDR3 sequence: CASSLDRPYEQYF. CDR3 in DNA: TGTGCCAGCAGCTTGGACAGGCCCTACGAGCAGTACTTC.

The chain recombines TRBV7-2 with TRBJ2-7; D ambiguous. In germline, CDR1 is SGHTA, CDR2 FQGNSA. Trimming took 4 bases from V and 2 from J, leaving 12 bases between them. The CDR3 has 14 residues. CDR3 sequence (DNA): TGTGCCAGCAGCTCCTCCCGTCGGGCCTACGAGCAGTACTTC. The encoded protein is CASSSSRRAYEQYF. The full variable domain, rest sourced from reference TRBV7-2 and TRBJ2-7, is GAGVSQSPSNKVTEKGKDVELRCDPISGHTALYWYRQSLGQGLEFLIYFQGNSAPDKSGLPSDRFSAERTGGSVSTLTIQRTQQEDSAVYLCASSSSRRAYEQYFGPGTRLTVT.

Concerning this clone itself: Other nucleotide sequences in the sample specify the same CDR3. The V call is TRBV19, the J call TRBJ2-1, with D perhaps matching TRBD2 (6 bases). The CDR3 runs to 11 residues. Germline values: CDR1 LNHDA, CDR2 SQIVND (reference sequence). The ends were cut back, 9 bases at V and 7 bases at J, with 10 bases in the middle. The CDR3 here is CASIRGNEQFF. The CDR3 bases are TGTGCCAGCATCCGGGGGAATGAGCAGTTCTTC.

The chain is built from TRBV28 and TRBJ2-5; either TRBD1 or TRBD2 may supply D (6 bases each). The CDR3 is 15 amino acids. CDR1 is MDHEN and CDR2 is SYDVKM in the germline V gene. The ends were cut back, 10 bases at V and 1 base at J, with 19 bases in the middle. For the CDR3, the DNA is TGTGCCACCGCATCAAGGGGGGATCCCCAAGAGACCCAGTACTTC. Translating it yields CATASRGDPQETQYF. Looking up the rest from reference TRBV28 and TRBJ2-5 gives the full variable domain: DVKVTQSSRYLVKRTGEKVFLECVQDMDHENMFWYRQDPGLGLRLIYFSYDVKMKEKGDIPEGYSVSREKKERFSLILESASTNQTSMYLCATASRGDPQETQYFGPGTRLLVL.

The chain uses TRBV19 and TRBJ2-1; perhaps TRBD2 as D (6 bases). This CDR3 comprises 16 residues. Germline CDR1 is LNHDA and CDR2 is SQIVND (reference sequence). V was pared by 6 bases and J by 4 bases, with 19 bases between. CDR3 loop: CASSTRGGNRYNEQFF. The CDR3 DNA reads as TGTGCCAGTAGCACACGGGGCGGGAATAGATACAATGAGCAGTTCTTC.

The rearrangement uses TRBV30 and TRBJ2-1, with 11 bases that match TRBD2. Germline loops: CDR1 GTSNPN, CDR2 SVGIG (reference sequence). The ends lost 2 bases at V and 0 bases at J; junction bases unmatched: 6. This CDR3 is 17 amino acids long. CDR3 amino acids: CAWSQTSGASSYNEQFF. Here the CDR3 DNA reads TGTGCCTGGAGTCAGACTAGCGGGGCCAGCTCCTACAATGAGCAGTTCTTC.

DNA of the CDR3: TGTGCCAGCAGTTACTTAAAGGGGGCGGGAAATCAGCCCCAGCATTTT. Translated, it gives CASSYLKGAGNQPQHF. The chain combines TRBV6-5 with TRBJ1-5; the match to TRBD1 covers 7 bases. The CDR3 covers 16 residues. Germline V gene sequence: CDR1 MNHEY, CDR2 SVGAGI. The V segment lost 1 base and the J segment 4 bases; nucleotides outside the gene matches: 7.

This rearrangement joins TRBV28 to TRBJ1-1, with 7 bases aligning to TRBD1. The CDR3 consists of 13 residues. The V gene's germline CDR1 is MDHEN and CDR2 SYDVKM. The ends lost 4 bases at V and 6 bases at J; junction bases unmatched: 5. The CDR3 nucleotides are TGTGCCAGCAGTTCCCCAGGGGGTGCTGAAGCTTTCTTT. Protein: CASSSPGGAEAFF.

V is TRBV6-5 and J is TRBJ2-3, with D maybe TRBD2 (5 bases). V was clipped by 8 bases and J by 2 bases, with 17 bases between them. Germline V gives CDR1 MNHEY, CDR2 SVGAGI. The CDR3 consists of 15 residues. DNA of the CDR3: TGTGCCAGCGCTCGAGTAGAGGGAATCACAGATACGCAGTATTTT. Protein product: CASARVEGITDTQYF.

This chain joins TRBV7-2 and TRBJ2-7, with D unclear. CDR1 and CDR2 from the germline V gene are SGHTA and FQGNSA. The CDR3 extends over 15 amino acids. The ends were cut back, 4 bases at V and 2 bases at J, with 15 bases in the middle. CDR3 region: CASSYYIGKTYEQYF. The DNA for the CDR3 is TGTGCCAGCAGCTACTACATAGGGAAAACCTACGAGCAGTACTTC.

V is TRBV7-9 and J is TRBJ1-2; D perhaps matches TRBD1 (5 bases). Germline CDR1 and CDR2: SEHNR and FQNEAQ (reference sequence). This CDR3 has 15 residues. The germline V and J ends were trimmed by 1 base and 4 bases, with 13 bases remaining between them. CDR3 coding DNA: TGTGCCAGCAGCTTAGGAAGGGCGGGGGTCTATGGCTACACCTTC. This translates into CASSLGRAGVYGYTF. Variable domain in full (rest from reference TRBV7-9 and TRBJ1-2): DTGVSQNPRHKITKRGQNVTFRCDPISEHNRLYWYRQTLGQGPEFLTYFQNEAQLEKSRLLSDRFSAERPKGSFSTLEIQRTEQGDSAMYLCASSLGRAGVYGYTFGSGTRLTVV.

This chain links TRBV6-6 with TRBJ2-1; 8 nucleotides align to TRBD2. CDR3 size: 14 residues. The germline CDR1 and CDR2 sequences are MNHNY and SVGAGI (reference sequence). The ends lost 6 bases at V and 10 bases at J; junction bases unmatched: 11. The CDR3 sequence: CASSWNGREEEQFF. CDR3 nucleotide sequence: TGTGCCAGCAGCTGGAATGGGCGGGAGGAAGAGCAGTTCTTC.

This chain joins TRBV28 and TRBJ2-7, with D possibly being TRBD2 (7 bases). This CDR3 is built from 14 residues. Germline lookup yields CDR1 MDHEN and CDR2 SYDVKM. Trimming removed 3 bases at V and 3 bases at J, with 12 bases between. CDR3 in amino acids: CASSFFGGLYEQYF. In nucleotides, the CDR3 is TGTGCCAGCAGTTTCTTCGGGGGGCTCTACGAGCAGTACTTC.

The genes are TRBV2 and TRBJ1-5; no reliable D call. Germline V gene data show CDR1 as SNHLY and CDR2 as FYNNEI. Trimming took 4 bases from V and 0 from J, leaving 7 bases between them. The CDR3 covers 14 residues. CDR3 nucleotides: TGTGCCAGCAGTGCGTCATATAGCAATCAGCCCCAGCATTTT. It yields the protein CASSASYSNQPQHF. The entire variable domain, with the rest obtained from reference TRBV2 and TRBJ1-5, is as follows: EPEVTQTPSHQVTQMGQEVILRCVPISNHLYFYWYRQILGQKVEFLVSFYNNEISEKSEIFDDQFSVERPDGSNFTLKIRSTKLEDSAMYFCASSASYSNQPQHFGDGTRLSIL.

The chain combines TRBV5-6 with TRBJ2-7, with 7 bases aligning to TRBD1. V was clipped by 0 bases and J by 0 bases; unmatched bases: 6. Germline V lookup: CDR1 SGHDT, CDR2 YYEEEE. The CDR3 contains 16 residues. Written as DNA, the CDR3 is TGTGCCAGCAGCTTGGAGGGCAGGGGGTACTCCTACGAGCAGTACTTC. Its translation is CASSLEGRGYSYEQYF.